The 28 T cell receptor beta chains listed next were all sequenced from one sample in a study of OX40 agonist ivuxolimab in advanced cancers. Clones were sequenced by immunoSEQ multiplex PCR, and TCRdb holds only the in-frame ones, with some missing. Among roughly 53,000 clones listed, roughly 84% were seen once. Here the sequenced sample was CD4+ or CD8+ T cells sorted from blood, taken in a trial of the OX40 agonist ivuxolimab. The source is an adult with an advanced solid tumor such as melanoma, head and neck, liver or kidney cancer.

V gene TRBV11-2 combines with J gene TRBJ2-7; TRBD1 matches 7 bases. In germline, CDR1 is SGHAT, CDR2 FQNNGV. This CDR3 region has 11 residues. Trimming removed 5 bases from V and 10 bases from J; junction bases left unmatched: 5. Written as DNA, the CDR3 is TGTGCCAGCAGCGGTCGACAGGGCCAGTACTTC. Its protein is CASSGRQGQYF.

The chain carries TRBV5-1 and TRBJ2-7; 7 nucleotides align to TRBD1. The CDR3 spans 15 residues. The trim removed 0 bases at V and 5 bases at J, leaving 8 bases unmatched. Germline CDR1 and CDR2: SGHRS and YFSETQ. The CDR3 protein is CASSLGQGVMNEQYF. The CDR3 DNA follows: TGCGCCAGCAGCTTGGGTCAGGGGGTCATGAACGAGCAGTACTTC.

J is TRBJ2-1 and V is TRBV6-1, with 9 bases identical to TRBD2. Losses at the gene ends were 2 bases for V and 8 bases for J; bases not matched to a gene: 13. Germline V gene data show CDR1 as MNHNS and CDR2 as SASEGT. CDR3 size: 17 residues. The CDR3 is CASSETLGVAGAYEQFF. The CDR3 DNA follows: TGTGCCAGCAGTGAAACCTTGGGAGTAGCGGGAGCATATGAGCAGTTCTTC.

This chain connects TRBV28 to TRBJ1-5; tentative D call: TRBD1 (6 bases). Germline CDR1 and CDR2: MDHEN and SYDVKM. V dropped 7 bases and J dropped 4 bases, with 17 bases sitting between them. This CDR3 contains 15 residues. The chain's CDR3 is CASIPRGGANQPQHF. The DNA of the CDR3 is TGTGCCAGCATCCCCCGGGGGGGGGCGAATCAGCCCCAGCATTTT.

This chain connects TRBV7-8 to TRBJ2-1, with D perhaps being TRBD1 or TRBD2 (5 bases each). V was clipped by 5 bases and J by 0 bases, with 11 bases between them. Per germline, CDR1 SGHVS and CDR2 FQNEAQ. The CDR3 is 15 residues long. The CDR3 DNA reads as TGTGCCAGCAGCCCCCCAGGGAGCTCCTACAATGAGCAGTTCTTC. Translation: CASSPPGSSYNEQFF.

V usage is TRBV2 and J usage is TRBJ2-4; possibly TRBD2 for D (5 bases). The germline gives CDR1 SNHLY, CDR2 FYNNEI. Trimming pared 2 bases from V and 3 bases from J, leaving 8 bases between. The CDR3 covers 14 residues. CDR3 nucleotide sequence: TGTGCCAGCAGTGAATCCAGCGGCAAAAACATTCAGTACTTC. It translates to CASSESSGKNIQYF.

The rearrangement links TRBV2 to TRBJ2-7, with D unresolved. Germline V gives CDR1 SNHLY, CDR2 FYNNEI. The CDR3 totals 12 residues. The V end was cut by 5 bases, the J end by 3 bases, with 8 bases between. The CDR3 loop is CASSKGGYEQYF. For the CDR3, the DNA is TGTGCCAGCAGTAAGGGTGGCTACGAGCAGTACTTC. Full variable domain (outside the CDR3, taken from reference TRBV2 and TRBJ2-7): EPEVTQTPSHQVTQMGQEVILRCVPISNHLYFYWYRQILGQKVEFLVSFYNNEISEKSEIFDDQFSVERPDGSNFTLKIRSTKLEDSAMYFCASSKGGYEQYFGPGTRLTVT.

Of note for this clone: Different DNA sequences within this sample yield the same CDR3. The chain joins TRBV11-2 to TRBJ2-3, with 8 bases matching TRBD1. V lost 5 bases and J lost 3; bases outside the gene matches: 4. The length of the CDR3 is 14 residues. Germline values: CDR1 SGHAT, CDR2 FQNNGV. In DNA, the CDR3 is TGTGCCAGCAGCGCCGGACAGGGTACAGATACGCAGTATTTT. It yields the protein CASSAGQGTDTQYF.

This clone came up once. The J gene is TRBJ2-3, the V gene TRBV18; D uncertain. The CDR3 covers 12 residues. V was shortened by 6 bases and J by 2 bases, with 6 bases between the two germline ends. Germline V lookup: CDR1 KGHSH, CDR2 LQKENI. In DNA, the CDR3 is TGTGCCAGCTCCTATAACACAGATACGCAGTATTTT. This gives the protein CASSYNTDTQYF.

V usage is TRBV10-3 and J usage is TRBJ2-1; 7 nucleotides line up with TRBD1. Germline V CDR1 and CDR2: ENHRY, SYGVKD. This CDR3 has 14 residues. V was pared by 7 bases and J by 2 bases, with 5 bases of the junction left unmatched. The CDR3 nucleotides are TGTGCCATCAATGCCCAGGGGGCCTACAATGAGCAGTTCTTC. Amino acid sequence: CAINAQGAYNEQFF.

The chain recombines TRBV7-2 with TRBJ2-2, with 7 bases aligning to TRBD2. This CDR3 spans 17 amino acids. Germline lookup yields CDR1 SGHTA and CDR2 FQGNSA. Trimming at V came to 0 bases and at J to 4 bases, leaving 8 bases not matched to a gene. CDR3 coding DNA: TGTGCCAGCAGCTTAGCGCGTCTAGCGGTGATCACCGGGGAGCTGTTTTTT. Protein product: CASSLARLAVITGELFF.

The V gene is TRBV10-3, the J gene TRBJ1-5; no firm D call. The CDR3 consists of 15 residues. The germline V gene encodes CDR1 ENHRY and CDR2 SYGVKD. Trimming stripped 0 bases from V and 2 bases from J, with 8 bases between. The CDR3 spells CAISESGRGNQPQHF. The DNA of the CDR3 is TGTGCCATCAGTGAGTCTGGCCGCGGCAATCAGCCCCAGCATTTT.

The CDR3 reads CASSLRQGWNQPQHF. CDR3 nucleotide sequence: TGTGCCAGCAGTTTGAGACAGGGATGGAATCAGCCCCAGCATTTT. The rearrangement links TRBV6-5 to TRBJ1-5, with 7 nucleotides matching TRBD1. The germline gives CDR1 MNHEY, CDR2 SVGAGI. The ends lost 4 bases at V and 4 bases at J; junction bases unmatched: 7. The CDR3 is made up of 15 amino acids.

This clone was counted once. The chain links TRBV5-6 to TRBJ1-4; no clear D gene. The CDR3 has 15 amino acids. Trimming removed 4 bases from V and 6 bases from J, with 16 bases in between. Germline V gene data show CDR1 as SGHDT and CDR2 as YYEEEE. Here the CDR3 reads CASSPKGEEDEKLFF. Here the CDR3 DNA reads TGTGCCAGCAGCCCAAAGGGAGAAGAGGATGAAAAACTGTTTTTT. Looking up the rest from reference TRBV5-6 and TRBJ1-4 gives the full variable domain: DAGVTQSPTHLIKTRGQQVTLRCSPKSGHDTVSWYQQALGQGPQFIFQYYEEEERQRGNFPDRFSGHQFPNYSSELNVNALLLGDSALYLCASSPKGEEDEKLFFGSGTQLSVL.

The chain has TRBV29-1 and TRBJ1-1; no clear D. Trimming took 4 bases from V and 0 from J, leaving 9 bases between them. Germline CDR1 and CDR2: SQVTM and ANQGSEA. This CDR3 region has 13 residues. The CDR3 sequence: CSVVSQMNTEAFF. The CDR3 coding sequence is TGCAGCGTTGTGTCACAGATGAACACTGAAGCTTTCTTT.

V and J are TRBV4-1 and TRBJ2-1, with 12 bases lining up with TRBD2. J lost 8 bases, V lost 1 base, and 3 bases had no gene match. This CDR3 region has 15 residues. The germline gives CDR1 MGHRA, CDR2 YSYEKL. For the CDR3, the DNA is TGCGCCAGCAGCCAAGTCCTAGCGGGAGGGGATGAGCAGTTCTTC. The encoded protein is CASSQVLAGGDEQFF.

The chain is built from TRBV19 and TRBJ2-3; possibly TRBD1 for D (5 bases). V lost 3 bases and J lost 2, with 9 bases in between. The germline gives CDR1 LNHDA, CDR2 SQIVND (reference sequence). The CDR3 runs 14 residues. This CDR3 reads CASSIDSYTDTQYF. The DNA for the CDR3 is TGTGCCAGTAGTATCGACAGCTACACAGATACGCAGTATTTT.

This clone came up once. The V call is TRBV11-2, the J call TRBJ2-7; D may match TRBD1 or TRBD2 (5 bases each). CDR1 is SGHAT, CDR2 FQNNGV, per germline. V lost 4 bases to trimming and J lost 3 bases, with 13 bases between them. This CDR3 contains 14 residues. CDR3: CASSSLGTFYEQYF. CDR3 nucleotides: TGTGCCAGCAGCTCCCTCGGGACGTTCTACGAGCAGTACTTC.

CDR3 nucleotides: TGTGCCAGCTCCCCCAAGGGGGGAAACAATGAGCAGTTCTTC. This codes for CASSPKGGNNEQFF. The genes are TRBV18 and TRBJ2-1; D assignment may be TRBD1 or TRBD2 (6 bases each). The V end was cut by 6 bases, the J end by 5 bases, with 14 bases between. The CDR3 has 14 amino acids. Germline CDR1 is KGHSH and CDR2 is LQKENI.

This clone was observed a single time. The chain couples TRBV4-2 to TRBJ2-3; D gene ambiguous. The CDR3 runs to 14 residues. The germline V gene has CDR1 LGHNA and CDR2 YNFKEQ. Trimming cost V 0 bases and J 6 bases, with 10 bases left between them. CDR3 protein: CASSQDKLSDTQYF. As DNA, the CDR3 is TGTGCCAGCAGCCAAGATAAATTGTCGGATACGCAGTATTTT.

Only one count was recorded for this clone. The chain is built from TRBV5-1 and TRBJ1-4; 9 nucleotides line up with TRBD1. The CDR3 sequence is 15 residues long. The V gene's germline CDR1 is SGHRS and CDR2 YFSETQ. V gave up 4 bases and J gave up 8 bases; unmatched junction bases: 9. The CDR3, as DNA: TGCGCCAGCAGCGAACCTGGGACAGGGTCGGAAAAACTGTTTTTT. Translation gives CASSEPGTGSEKLFF.

This clone was observed a single time. The V call is TRBV11-2, the J call TRBJ2-7, with 9 bases fitting TRBD1. The CDR3 spans 15 residues. CDR1 SGHAT and CDR2 FQNNGV come from the germline V gene. V trimming: 0 bases; J trimming: 3 bases; junction bases outside the gene matches: 3. The CDR3 DNA reads TGTGCCAGCAGCTTAGAAGGACAGGGGATCTACGAGCAGTACTTC. Its protein product is CASSLEGQGIYEQYF. Together with reference TRBV11-2 and TRBJ2-7, the CDR3 gives the full variable domain: EAGVAQSPRYKIIEKRQSVAFWCNPISGHATLYWYQQILGQGPKLLIQFQNNGVVDDSQLPKDRFSAERLKGVDSTLKIQPAKLEDSAVYLCASSLEGQGIYEQYFGPGTRLTVT.

V gene TRBV18 combines with J gene TRBJ1-1, with no clear D. Germline V gene lookup returns CDR1 KGHSH and CDR2 LQKENI. The CDR3 length is 14 residues. The V and J ends lost 6 bases and 3 bases respectively, with 14 bases between them. The CDR3 nucleotides are TGTGCCAGCTCCCCCACGGGCGCGGACACTGAAGCTTTCTTT. Translation: CASSPTGADTEAFF.

Here the CDR3 reads CASSFSSYEQYF. The CDR3 DNA sequence: TGTGCCAGCAGCTTTAGCTCCTACGAGCAGTACTTC. This sequence joins TRBV5-5 and TRBJ2-7, with D uncertain. The CDR3 runs to 12 residues. The germline CDR1 and CDR2 sequences are SGHKS and YYEKEE (reference sequence). V was pared by 2 bases and J by 0 bases, with 3 bases between.

A single count supports this clone. The chain couples TRBV5-1 to TRBJ2-3; TRBD1 agrees at 10 bases. V trimming: 1 base; J trimming: 3 bases; junction bases outside the gene matches: 5. The germline V gene encodes CDR1 SGHRS and CDR2 YFSETQ. The CDR3 is 16 amino acids. This CDR3 reads CASSLNRDRGTDTQYF. The CDR3 nucleotides read TGCGCCAGCAGCTTGAACCGGGACAGGGGAACAGATACGCAGTATTTT. Variable domain in full (rest from reference TRBV5-1 and TRBJ2-3): KAGVTQTPRYLIKTRGQQVTLSCSPISGHRSVSWYQQTPGQGLQFLFEYFSETQRNKGNFPGRFSGRQFSNSRSEMNVSTLELGDSALYLCASSLNRDRGTDTQYFGPGTRLTVL.

The chain recombines TRBV4-2 with TRBJ2-1; 7 bases are a match to TRBD2. The CDR3 has 16 residues. With V trimmed by 3 bases and J by 7 bases, 12 bases remained unmatched. Per germline, CDR1 LGHNA and CDR2 YNFKEQ. The CDR3 DNA follows: TGTGCCAGCAGCCATGCCCTGGCGGGAGCAGATAATGAGCAGTTCTTC. This encodes CASSHALAGADNEQFF.

V and J are TRBV5-4 and TRBJ2-3; TRBD2 matches 13 bases. Germline CDR1 SGHNT, CDR2 YYREEE (reference sequence). V lost 4 bases, J lost 3 bases, and 2 bases stayed unmatched. The CDR3 runs 15 residues. The CDR3, as DNA: TGTGCCAGCAGCACGGGACTAGCGGGAACAGATACGCAGTATTTT. Residues: CASSTGLAGTDTQYF. Looking up the rest from reference TRBV5-4 and TRBJ2-3 gives the full variable domain: ETGVTQSPTHLIKTRGQQVTLRCSSQSGHNTVSWYQQALGQGPQFIFQYYREEENGRGNFPPRFSGLQFPNYSSELNVNALELDDSALYLCASSTGLAGTDTQYFGPGTRLTVL.

J is TRBJ1-4 and V is TRBV6-5; TRBD1 is a possible D gene (6 bases). The CDR3 loop spans 16 amino acids. Trimming pared 2 bases from V and 3 bases from J, leaving 13 bases between. From germline, CDR1 is MNHEY and CDR2 SVGAGI. CDR3 in amino acids: CASSYDRGLANEKLFF. CDR3 in DNA: TGTGCCAGCAGTTACGATCGGGGGCTGGCTAATGAAAAACTGTTTTTT.